A selection of T cell receptor beta chains follows, all from one sample in a study of blood T cell repertoires in COVID-19. Data came from immunoSEQ multiplex PCR; TCRdb stores just in-frame clones and leaves some out. Here the sample spans about 480,000 clones, approximately 89% being singletons. The sequenced sample consisted of peripheral blood. Source of these receptors: a man aged 18 to 29 with COVID-19, enrolled during active disease. The CDR3 runs from the conserved cysteine through the conserved F or W. Fields, in order: CDR3 protein, CDR3 DNA, J gene, V gene, D gene, clone size, CDR3 length. The D gene is left open where the match is weak. Rows give clone size only sometimes, using once, few, many, or a class for an expanded clone.

CDR3aa: CASSQTRQNTEAFF
CDR3nt: TGTGCCAGCAGCCAGACACGACAGAACACTGAAGCTTTCTTT
j_gene: TRBJ1-1
v_gene: TRBV3-1/TRBV3-2
d_gene: -
abundance: -
len: 14

CDR3aa: CASSLGGNYGYTF
CDR3nt: TGTGCCAGCAGCTTGGGAGGGAACTATGGCTACACCTTC
j_gene: TRBJ1-2
v_gene: TRBV5-4
d_gene: -
abundance: -
len: 13

CDR3aa: CASSVGAGGKNEQFF
CDR3nt: TGTGCCAGCAGCGTAGGGGCGGGGGGAAAGAATGAGCAGTTCTTC
j_gene: TRBJ2-1
v_gene: TRBV9
d_gene: TRBD2
abundance: -
len: 15

CDR3aa: CATGAGRGRDIQYF
CDR3nt: TGTGCCACCGGGGCAGGTAGGGGTCGGGACATTCAGTACTTC
j_gene: TRBJ2-4
v_gene: TRBV24-1
d_gene: -
abundance: -
len: 14

CDR3aa: CASSRDSSNQPQHF
CDR3nt: TGTGCCAGCTCCCGTGACAGCAGCAATCAGCCCCAGCATTTT
j_gene: TRBJ1-5
v_gene: TRBV18
d_gene: -
abundance: few
len: 14

CDR3aa: CASSQLINEKLFF
CDR3nt: TGTGCCAGTAGTCAACTAATTAATGAAAAACTGTTTTTT
j_gene: TRBJ1-4
v_gene: TRBV19
d_gene: -
abundance: -
len: 13

CDR3aa: CASSLVAGGPIEQFF
CDR3nt: TGTGCCAGCAGCTTAGTAGCGGGAGGGCCCATTGAGCAGTTCTTC
j_gene: TRBJ2-1
v_gene: TRBV11-2
d_gene: TRBD2
abundance: -
len: 15

CDR3aa: CASTSQGLPNYGYTF
CDR3nt: TGTGCCAGCACTTCACAGGGGCTTCCTAACTATGGCTACACCTTC
j_gene: TRBJ1-2
v_gene: TRBV6-5
d_gene: TRBD1
abundance: -
len: 15

CDR3aa: CASSQLDRYEQYF
CDR3nt: TGTGCCAGCAGCCAACTGGACAGGTACGAGCAGTACTTC
j_gene: TRBJ2-7
v_gene: TRBV3-1/TRBV3-2
d_gene: TRBD1
abundance: -
len: 13

CDR3aa: CASSWGVAYNEQFF
CDR3nt: TGCGCCAGCAGCTGGGGGGTCGCCTACAATGAGCAGTTCTTC
j_gene: TRBJ2-1
v_gene: TRBV5-1
d_gene: -
abundance: -
len: 14

CDR3aa: CASSPRGGTEAFF
CDR3nt: TGTGCCAGCTCACCACGGGGGGGCACTGAAGCTTTCTTT
j_gene: TRBJ1-1
v_gene: TRBV18
d_gene: -
abundance: -
len: 13

CDR3aa: CASRLNSHEQFF
CDR3nt: TGCGCCAGCAGGCTAAACAGCCATGAGCAGTTCTTC
j_gene: TRBJ2-1
v_gene: TRBV5-1
d_gene: -
abundance: -
len: 12

CDR3aa: CATSGIQGNTEAFF
CDR3nt: TGTGCCACCAGCGGTATACAGGGTAACACTGAAGCTTTCTTT
j_gene: TRBJ1-1
v_gene: TRBV15
d_gene: -
abundance: -
len: 14

CDR3aa: CASSIRESLGTDTQYF
CDR3nt: TGCGCCAGCAGCATCCGGGAGAGCTTAGGCACAGATACGCAGTATTTT
j_gene: TRBJ2-3
v_gene: TRBV4-1
d_gene: -
abundance: few
len: 16

CDR3aa: CASSQEWRVGDYGYTF
CDR3nt: TGTGCCAGCAGCCAAGAGTGGCGGGTTGGGGACTATGGCTACACCTTC
j_gene: TRBJ1-2
v_gene: TRBV3-1/TRBV3-2
d_gene: -
abundance: few
len: 16

CDR3aa: CASTHTRSGAGEQYF
CDR3nt: TGTGCCTCTACCCATACCCGGAGCGGAGCGGGAGAGCAGTACTTC
j_gene: TRBJ2-7
v_gene: TRBV30
d_gene: TRBD2
abundance: -
len: 15

CDR3aa: CASSSGQGLFTEAFF
CDR3nt: TGCGCCAGCAGCAGCGGACAGGGTTTATTCACTGAAGCTTTCTTT
j_gene: TRBJ1-1
v_gene: TRBV5-1
d_gene: TRBD1
abundance: few
len: 15

CDR3aa: CASSPPGLAGVGEQFF
CDR3nt: TGTGCCAGCAGCCCCCCGGGACTAGCGGGAGTCGGTGAGCAGTTCTTC
j_gene: TRBJ2-1
v_gene: TRBV11-2
d_gene: TRBD2
abundance: -
len: 16

CDR3aa: CASSPQRYNEQFF
CDR3nt: TGTGCCAGCAGCCCCCAGCGGTACAATGAGCAGTTCTTC
j_gene: TRBJ2-1
v_gene: TRBV7-2
d_gene: -
abundance: -
len: 13

CDR3aa: CASSEAVRAQETQYF
CDR3nt: TGTGCCAGCAGTGAAGCGGTCAGGGCCCAAGAGACCCAGTACTTC
j_gene: TRBJ2-5
v_gene: TRBV2
d_gene: -
abundance: -
len: 15

CDR3aa: CASSFVRRRFTDTQYF
CDR3nt: TGTGCCAGCAGCTTCGTACGGCGGCGATTCACAGATACGCAGTATTTT
j_gene: TRBJ2-3
v_gene: TRBV5-6
d_gene: -
abundance: -
len: 16

CDR3aa: CASSKVSGRRFKTKPLGDTQYF
CDR3nt: TGTGCCAGCAGCAAAGTTAGCGGGAGGCGGTTTAAGACAAAACCGCTTGGAGATACGCAGTATTTT
j_gene: TRBJ2-3
v_gene: TRBV21-1
d_gene: -
abundance: -
len: 22